Below, one TCR beta chain is given with its context. What antigen it recognizes has not been identified. Base-call qualities are not available, and no considerably larger clone is one nucleotide away. The CDR3, cysteine through phenylalanine, is 15 amino acids long. Here the CDR3 DNA is all that survives: 45 bases in frame from base 1. Cut back by 6 bases and 4 bases, the V and J ends lie 18 bases apart. Based on the germline V gene, the CDR1 and CDR2 sequences are MNHGY and SAAAGT. This specimen belongs to a study of primary melanoma T cells and metastatic recurrence (dated by TCRdb to about 2020). A note on the overall study: The cohort was made up of about 210 primary melanomas of stage T2 to T4, with thickness greater than 1 mm. Progression-free survival was the clinical outcome compared against the T-cell fraction measured by TCR beta sequencing. Whether patient outcome could be predicted by T-cell fraction and T-cell repertoire clonality in primary melanoma tumors was the question this study put to the test. Histopathological grading of tumor-infiltrating lymphocytes was compared with the T-cell fraction derived from sequencing.

The full study reports these points: Reportedly, adding T-cell fraction to tumor thickness improved progression-free survival prediction more than adding any other histopathological variable did. Regardless of nodal disease, mitotic rate or ulceration status, a T-cell fraction above 20% appeared to be protective. Progression-free survival was reportedly predicted by the tumor T-cell fraction independently of age, mitotic rate, ulceration and thickness. An effective T-cell-mediated antitumor response in primary melanoma was presented by the authors only as a suggestion rather than as a demonstrated mechanism.

The library came from the immunoSEQ multiplex PCR assay. High-throughput sequencing of the T-cell receptor beta chain was performed on primary melanoma tumor tissue. In the source study's methods: TCRB CDR3 sharing between samples and the distribution of insertions and deletions were included in the repertoire analyses. A gradient-boosted model ranked the predictive value of the T-cell fraction against histopathological variables. Not all clones reach the TCRdb copy of this immuneACCESS table, which keeps in-frame sequences only. Checked studies attribute under half of the gap to unresolved V genes and leave the rest unexplained. Clone size and the V and J calls come from that table; the DNA yielded D and trimming. The sample table lists around 120 clones, 79% of them with a count of one. Around 16% of the sample goes to the ten largest clones. Each patient's primary melanoma had been surgically resected and was viewed as potentially curable, though still at risk of metastatic recurrence.

Rearrangement joined TRBV6-8 to TRBJ1-1; perhaps TRBD1 is the D gene, with 6 bases matching. This clonotype was sampled from a human donor with melanoma. Sequencing was carried out using melanoma tumor tissue. Read as DNA, the sequence is TGTGCCAGCAGCTCCTTACAGGGTGGCGGCACTGAAGCTTTCTTT. This yields the protein CASSSLQGGGTEAFF.